The rows below give T cell receptor beta chains drawn from one sample of a study of beta chain features in type 1 diabetes. Clones were sequenced by immunoSEQ multiplex PCR, and TCRdb holds only the in-frame ones, with some missing. The sample holds fewer than 350,000 clones, around 20% seen once. Sequencing input: naive CD4+ T cells from blood. The receptors were sampled from a woman aged 18-35 years in good health. CDR3s leave out the opening cysteine and the closing phenylalanine or tryptophan. D genes are given only for firm matches.

V gene,D gene,CDR3 protein
TRBV30,.,AWTRQAWGTEAF
TRBV5-4,TRBD1,ASSPQQGAWEQY
TRBV4-2,TRBD2,ASSQVSGRAGYEQY
TRBV5-1,TRBD2,ASSSGSLAGGYNEQF
TRBV4-1,.,ASSPLTRGDTQY
TRBV30,.,AWSSFSGNTIY
TRBV10-3,.,AISEVRLKGGELF
TRBV11-1,TRBD1,ASSLTGTGSYEQY
TRBV18,TRBD1,ASSRRGAGGQPQH
TRBV5-4,.,ASSPRRTNTEAF
TRBV11-1,.,ASSLSGTPNTGELF
TRBV15,TRBD1,ATSNRQGTYNEQF
TRBV6-5,.,ASSLQAVHNSPLH
TRBV7-9,TRBD1,ASSLYRGRGQETQY
TRBV20-1,.,SARSLETQY
TRBV11-2,TRBD2,ASSPGTSPHPQY
TRBV9,.,ASSGGGFETQY
TRBV6-6,TRBD2,ASSPSSGSYEQY
TRBV7-9,.,ASTDTETQY
TRBV11-2,.,ASSPGLTEETQY
TRBV5-1,TRBD1,ASSPGGSYNEQF
TRBV19,TRBD2,ASSIGGGGALYSYNEQF
TRBV6-1,.,ASSEMRWEAGELF
TRBV7-6,.,ASSLGASSETQY
TRBV5-6,.,ASSLRRGGHQETQY
TRBV11-2,TRBD1,ASRGVRDRANNEQF
TRBV5-1,.,ASFRDTSNRHNEQF
TRBV4-1,.,ASSQVEYSAKNIQY
TRBV30,.,AWSVRGYGYT
TRBV4-2,TRBD2,ASSLGGEQETQY
TRBV4-2,.,ASSQGSGPYNEQF
TRBV9,.,ASSVSTGSREAF
TRBV6-5,TRBD1,ASSSSPPQGAGEQY
TRBV19,TRBD1,ASSYGTGADEQY
TRBV19,.,ASSPRPGTEAF
TRBV4-3,.,ASSQGRFNEKLF
TRBV7-9,TRBD1,ASSVGTGDNQPQH
TRBV7-2,.,ASSLVLDSYNEQF